This is a list of T cell receptor beta chains from one sample in a study of tumor-infiltrating lymphocytes in localized non-small cell lung cancer. TCRdb's table, derived via immunoSEQ multiplex PCR, lists solely in-frame clones and lacks some. The sample carries about 3,000 clones, roughly 77% recorded once. What was sequenced was uninvolved lung tissue not adjacent to the tumor. The receptors stem from a human donor with non-small cell lung cancer. Both conserved end residues are part of each CDR3. Each record gives: clone size, D gene, V gene, J gene, CDR3 DNA, CDR3 protein. The D gene is left open where the match is weak. A clone size is listed for some rows: how often the clone was seen (once, few, many), or a class if it is expanded.

few	TRBD1	TRBV10-3	TRBJ2-2	TGTGCCATCAGTTCCAGGGGGACGAACACCGGGGAGCTGTTTTTT	CAISSRGTNTGELFF
NA	NA	TRBV11-2	TRBJ2-7	TGTGCCAGCAGCTTAGTAGGGGGGGACTACGAGCAGTACTTC	CASSLVGGDYEQYF
NA	TRBD1	TRBV27	TRBJ1-5	TGTGCCAGCAGCCGACAGGGTCAGAATCAGCCCCAGCATTTT	CASSRQGQNQPQHF
NA	TRBD2	TRBV25-1	TRBJ2-2	TGTGCCAGCAGTGAAGCGGGAGAAACCGGGGAGCTGTTTTTT	CASSEAGETGELFF
few	NA	TRBV28	TRBJ2-3	TGTGCCAGCAGTGGCCGAGGGACCTTGAGCACAGATACGCAGTATTTT	CASSGRGTLSTDTQYF
NA	TRBD1	TRBV14	TRBJ1-4	TGTGCCAGCAGCCAAGATGTGCAGGACAGGGTGAATAATGAAAAACTGTTTTTT	CASSQDVQDRVNNEKLFF
few	NA	TRBV14	TRBJ1-1	TGTGCCAGCAGCCAGTACTACGGGACTGAAGCTTTCTTT	CASSQYYGTEAFF
once	NA	TRBV5-1	TRBJ1-1	TGCGCCAGCAGCTTGGAGGCAGGGACGAAAGAAGCTTTCTTT	CASSLEAGTKEAFF
NA	TRBD1	TRBV6-5	TRBJ2-3	TGTGCCAGCAGGTCGACAGGGGAGCAGTATTTT	CASRSTGEQYF
NA	NA	TRBV19	TRBJ2-3	TGTGCCAGTAGTATAGAGGGGGGTATTTTCCGCGCAGATACGCAGTATTTT	CASSIEGGIFRADTQYF
NA	NA	TRBV5-5	TRBJ1-2	TGTGCCAGCAGCCTGGATTCGGCAGCAGCTAACTATGGCTACACCTTC	CASSLDSAAANYGYTF
NA	NA	TRBV5-1	TRBJ2-3	TGCGCCAGCGGGCGAAGTAGCCCCACAGATACGCAGTATTTT	CASGRSSPTDTQYF
NA	NA	TRBV14	TRBJ1-1	TGTGCCAGCAGCCAAGAGCGTCACCAAGCTTTCTTT	CASSQERHQAFF
few	NA	TRBV19	TRBJ2-3	TGTGCCACTAACGCGGGGAGAACAGATACGCAGTATTTT	CATNAGRTDTQYF
NA	NA	TRBV7-2	TRBJ2-7	TGTGCCAGCAGCCCATCCCGGGCGGCTTCCTACGAGCAGTACTTC	CASSPSRAASYEQYF
NA	NA	TRBV7-9	TRBJ1-3	TGTGCCAGCAGCTTAGGGGGGTTGGCCCGTATCTCTGGAAACACCATATATTTT	CASSLGGLARISGNTIYF
NA	NA	TRBV5-1	TRBJ2-1	TGCGCCAGCAGCCGCAGCGGCAACTCCTACAATGAGCAGTTCTTC	CASSRSGNSYNEQFF
NA	NA	TRBV6-5	TRBJ1-1	TGTGCCAGCAGTTACATAGGGAGCGGCGCTGAAGCTTTCTTT	CASSYIGSGAEAFF
NA	NA	TRBV20-1	TRBJ1-1	TGCAGTGCTAGAGATGGGCAGGAAGCTTTCTTT	CSARDGQEAFF
NA	NA	TRBV6-1	TRBJ2-7	TGTGCCAGCAGTCGGCTCGGATCCTACGAGCAGTACTTC	CASSRLGSYEQYF
NA	TRBD2	TRBV7-2	TRBJ2-3	TGTGCCAGCAGCTCTATGACAATAGCGGGGGTACCCACAGATACGCAGTATTTT	CASSSMTIAGVPTDTQYF
NA	TRBD2	TRBV18	TRBJ2-5	TGTGCCAGCTCACGGATAAGCGGGGGGTCTCAAGAGACCCAGTACTTC	CASSRISGGSQETQYF
NA	TRBD2	TRBV27	TRBJ2-1	TGTGCCAGCAGTGGCCTAGCGGGTAGCTCCTACAATGAGCAGTTCTTC	CASSGLAGSSYNEQFF
NA	NA	TRBV5-8	TRBJ1-1	TGTGCCAGCAGCTTGGCCCGACGGAAAATGAACACTGAAGCTTTCTTT	CASSLARRKMNTEAFF
NA	TRBD2	TRBV30	TRBJ2-2	TGTGCCTGGAGTTCCCTAGCGGGGGCCAACACCGGGGAGCTGTTTTTT	CAWSSLAGANTGELFF
NA	NA	TRBV19	TRBJ1-1	TGTGCCAGTACCCGGGGGGAGGCGACTGAAGCTTTCTTT	CASTRGEATEAFF
NA	NA	TRBV6-6	TRBJ1-1	TGTGCCAGCAGTACGGCCGGCATGAACACTGAAGCTTTCTTT	CASSTAGMNTEAFF
NA	NA	TRBV7-9	TRBJ2-5	TGTGCCAGCAGCCGTACCACAGGGACCCAAGAGACCCAGTACTTC	CASSRTTGTQETQYF
NA	TRBD2	TRBV7-2	TRBJ2-3	TGTGCCAGCAGCTTAGAGGCGGGAGCTGGGGCAGATACGCAGTATTTT	CASSLEAGAGADTQYF
NA	TRBD1	TRBV4-3	TRBJ2-2	TGCGCCAGCAGCCAAGTGGACAGGGACAGCGGGGAGCTGTTTTTT	CASSQVDRDSGELFF
NA	TRBD1	TRBV30	TRBJ1-5	TGTGCCTGCCAGGCGAGGGGACAGTCGGAACTCAAGAGCAATCAGCCCCAGCATTTT	CACQARGQSELKSNQPQHF
NA	NA	TRBV6-6	TRBJ2-2	TGTGCCAGCAGTTACGGAAACAGGGCCCCCGGGGAGCTGTTTTTT	CASSYGNRAPGELFF
NA	NA	TRBV21-1	TRBJ1-5	TGTGCCAGCCACCGGCCAGTCGGGGATAGCAATCAGCCCCAGCATTTT	CASHRPVGDSNQPQHF
NA	TRBD2	TRBV7-9	TRBJ2-4	TGTGCCAGCAGCTCCGGACTAGGAAGCGGTTCCAAAAACATTCAGTACTTC	CASSSGLGSGSKNIQYF
once	NA	TRBV30	TRBJ1-5	TGTGCCTTTGACGTACTCGGGGGGCAGCCCCAGCATTTT	CAFDVLGGQPQHF
NA	NA	TRBV11-3	TRBJ1-1	TGTGCCAGCAGCTTAAAGTCGGGAACATTCGGGGCGGCGAACACTGAAGCTTTCTTT	CASSLKSGTFGAANTEAFF
once	NA	TRBV6-5	TRBJ2-3	TGTGCCAGCAGTTACAGGGGTAAGGGCACAGATACGCAGTATTTT	CASSYRGKGTDTQYF
NA	NA	TRBV27	TRBJ1-2	TGTGCCAGCAGTATACAGGGAGCTAACTATGGCTACACCTTC	CASSIQGANYGYTF
NA	NA	TRBV6-6	TRBJ1-6	TGTGCCAGCAGTCGGCGGGACTATGTGGATTCACCCCTCCACTTT	CASSRRDYVDSPLHF
NA	TRBD2	TRBV7-3	TRBJ2-1	TGTGCCAGCAGCTTAAGCGGGGGGCAGTACAATGAGCAGTTCTTC	CASSLSGGQYNEQFF
NA	NA	TRBV5-1	TRBJ2-5	TGCGCCAGCAGAACACTCTTATCAGAGACCCAGTACTTC	CASRTLLSETQYF
NA	NA	TRBV12-2	TRBJ1-4	TGTGCAAGTCGCCCCACTGCGGGGTACGGAAAACTGTTTTTT	CASRPTAGYGKLFF
NA	TRBD2	TRBV25-1	TRBJ2-1	TGTGCCAGCACTAAATCAGCGGGGGGGTCCTACAATGAGCAGTTCTTC	CASTKSAGGSYNEQFF